This passage covers 11 T cell receptor beta chains from one sample sequenced in a study of cytomegalovirus exposure and HLA in healthy donors. Primers for the PCR totalled 60 Vbeta and 13 Jbeta. Sequencing was performed with immunoSEQ multiplex PCR; in TCRdb, only in-frame clones are kept and a portion is missing. The data contain about 190,000 clones, over 80% of them singletons. Sequenced input: PBMCs. Receptor source: a young man in good health and CMV-seronegative.

The chain combines TRBV10-2 with TRBJ1-4; TRBD1 aligns across 8 bases. Germline values: CDR1 WSHSY, CDR2 SAAADI. The CDR3 contains 12 residues. The V gene end was trimmed by 4 bases and the J gene end by 8 bases; junction bases not matched to a gene: 0. The CDR3 here is CASSAGGEKLFF. Here the CDR3 DNA reads TGCGCCAGCAGTGCAGGGGGCGAAAAACTGTTTTTT.

The chain has TRBV6-1 and TRBJ1-5, with no clear D. V dropped 3 bases and J dropped 5 bases, with 11 bases sitting between them. From germline, CDR1 is MNHNS and CDR2 SASEGT. CDR3 size: 14 residues. CDR3 region: CASSDSLVYQPQHF. The DNA of the CDR3 is TGTGCCAGCAGTGACTCACTCGTTTATCAGCCCCAGCATTTT.

J is TRBJ2-1 and V is TRBV19, with 10 bases aligning to TRBD1. The germline V gene has CDR1 LNHDA and CDR2 SQIVND (reference sequence). The CDR3 runs 16 residues. The V gene end was trimmed by 6 bases and the J gene end by 7 bases; junction bases not matched to a gene: 12. CDR3: CASSQHGTGDQNEQFF. CDR3 coding DNA: TGTGCCAGTAGCCAGCACGGGACAGGGGACCAGAATGAGCAGTTCTTC.

The chain joins TRBV9 to TRBJ2-3; 13 nucleotides match TRBD2. After removal of 4 bases from V and 1 base from J, the junction contained 6 bases not matched to a gene. The germline CDR1 and CDR2 sequences are SGDLS and YYNGEE. This CDR3 has 17 amino acids. CDR3 sequence reads: CASSPGTSGTRTDTQYF. Here the CDR3 DNA reads TGTGCCAGCAGCCCAGGGACTAGCGGGACCCGCACAGATACGCAGTATTTT.

This chain uses TRBV4-2 with TRBJ1-2; D gene uncertain. Between the trimmed V and J ends, which lost 1 base and 6 bases, there was a span of 15 bases. The CDR3 loop spans 15 amino acids. Looked up from germline, CDR1 is LGHNA and CDR2 is YNFKEQ. The CDR3 loop reads CASSQASVSTHGYTF. CDR3 in DNA: TGTGCCAGCAGCCAAGCTTCGGTTAGCACCCATGGCTACACCTTC.

Notes on this clone: At one boundary the junction diverges from the germline segment, which might be a read error. The V and J genes are TRBV5-6 and TRBJ2-4; 7 nucleotides match TRBD1. Germline loops: CDR1 SGHDT, CDR2 YYEEEE. The length of the CDR3 is 16 residues. CDR3 loop: CASSLFQGVTKNSQYF. The CDR3 DNA follows: TGTGCCAGCAGCTTGTTCCAGGGGGTAACAAAAAACAGTCAGTACTTC.

V usage is TRBV7-9 and J usage is TRBJ2-1; TRBD1 matches 7 bases. This CDR3 contains 16 residues. Trimming at V came to 4 bases and at J to 9 bases, leaving 15 bases not matched to a gene. The germline gives CDR1 SEHNR, CDR2 FQNEAQ (reference sequence). The CDR3 DNA reads as TGTGCCAGCAGCTATACACAGGGGCTAGGGTGGGGTGAGCAGTTCTTC. Translated: CASSYTQGLGWGEQFF.

This sequence joins TRBV6-5 and TRBJ1-1; 10 nucleotides agree with TRBD1. The germline gives CDR1 MNHEY, CDR2 SVGAGI. The CDR3 runs 15 residues. The J segment lost 6 bases and the V segment lost 3 bases, leaving 7 bases of the junction unmatched. CDR3: CASSYDRGRIAEAFF. For the CDR3, the DNA is TGTGCCAGCAGTTATGACAGGGGGCGCATCGCTGAAGCTTTCTTT.

The V call is TRBV6-5, the J call TRBJ2-3; D is possibly TRBD1 (6 bases). The CDR3 spans 13 residues. CDR1 is MNHEY, CDR2 SVGAGI, per germline. V was cut by 0 bases and J by 7 bases, with 8 bases left in between. CDR3 coding DNA: TGTGCCAGCAGTTACTCGAGGGGGTATACGCAGTATTTT. Protein product: CASSYSRGYTQYF.

This clone was observed a single time. The V and J genes are TRBV5-6 and TRBJ1-5, with a tentative D call TRBD1 (5 bases). CDR1 and CDR2 from the germline V gene are SGHDT and YYEEEE. The CDR3 contains 17 residues. The ends were cut back, 4 bases at V and 0 bases at J, with 17 bases in the middle. CDR3 sequence: CASSPLGLTYSNQPQHF. The CDR3 DNA reads as TGTGCCAGCAGCCCGCTGGGGCTAACTTATAGCAATCAGCCCCAGCATTTT. The full variable domain, rest sourced from reference TRBV5-6 and TRBJ1-5, is DAGVTQSPTHLIKTRGQQVTLRCSPKSGHDTVSWYQQALGQGPQFIFQYYEEEERQRGNFPDRFSGHQFPNYSSELNVNALLLGDSALYLCASSPLGLTYSNQPQHFGDGTRLSIL.

The V call is TRBV28, the J call TRBJ2-1, with TRBD2 matching over 10 bases. The CDR3 loop spans 16 amino acids. Per the germline V gene, CDR1 is MDHEN and CDR2 is SYDVKM. The ends lost 5 bases at V and 7 bases at J; junction bases unmatched: 11. CDR3 sequence reads: CASSTPGTSVSNEQFF. The CDR3 region has the DNA TGTGCCAGCAGTACTCCGGGGACTAGCGTATCGAATGAGCAGTTCTTC.